This T cell receptor (beta chain) was obtained from a study of T cells in Graves' hyperthyroidism and ophthalmopathy. Lactation, pregnancy, other autoimmune disease or uncontrolled infection led to exclusion of patients. TCR beta CDR3 regions were amplified from RNA transcripts. A first-round RT-PCR of the TCR CDR3 used the HTBI primer set. In TCRdb, the multiplex PCR reads were re-called with MiXCR into one record per CDR3 protein. In the table there are hundreds of thousands of distinct CDR3 sequences, around 15% of which are singletons. Overall study results and limits: Ophthalmopathy stood apart from stable hyperthyroidism in a 13 V-J model.

In this sample, this clonotype turned up many times. Its antigen is undetermined. The source is a woman aged 40 to 50 with Graves' ophthalmopathy. Sequencing was carried out using blood.

The CDR3 sequence is CASSRTSRQDEQYF. The CDR3 coding sequence is TGCGCCAGCAGCCGGACTAGCAGACAAGACGAGCAGTACTTC. The chain has TRBV4-1 and TRBJ2-7, with 8 nucleotides matching TRBD2. This CDR3 spans 14 amino acids. J lost 5 bases, V lost 4 bases, and 7 bases had no gene match. Germline lookup yields CDR1 MGHRA and CDR2 YSYEKL.